What follows is one T cell receptor beta chain and its context. Its target is not known. Here immunoSEQ multiplex PCR was the method, and the copy in TCRdb shows in-frame clones only, minus some. The sample records roughly 15,000 clones, 80% being singletons. Researchers processed graft tissue to release intraepithelial and lamina propria lymphocytes. This sample is drawn from a study of graft-versus-host responses after intestinal transplantation. Study summary: For approximately three years after anti-thymocyte globulin induction, all recipients took tacrolimus and steroids. Study-level findings and limits: GvH clones occurred in recipient marrow; some first appeared in ileum or blood. Early post-transplant HvG declines showed an association with peak circulating GvH clone levels. Elevated graft-versus-host to host-versus-graft clonal ratios in allografts were recorded for patients with graft-donor T cell macrochimerism.

Germline-derived CDR1 and CDR2 are SEHNR and FQNEAQ (reference sequence). The ends lost 4 bases at V and 10 bases at J; junction bases unmatched: 10. This CDR3 contains 15 residues. The J gene is TRBJ1-6, the V gene TRBV7-9; 7 bases agree with TRBD1. This clonotype was obtained from a human patient who received an intestinal transplant, so some T cells may come from the graft donor. The specimen comprised ileum tissue, sampled roughly 3.5 months after intestinal transplant. DNA of the CDR3: TGTGCCAGCAGCTCCCCCAGGGGGATAAAGTCACCCCTCCACTTT. Protein: CASSSPRGIKSPLHF.